The 21 T cell receptor beta chains presented below share a single source sample, sequenced in a study of T-cell reconstitution after alpha-beta-depleted transplantation in children. For TCRbeta, the library was prepared with unique molecular identifiers. TCRdb re-derived calls from the PCR reads in MiXCR, one entry per CDR3 protein. The top ten clones hold around 2.2% of a sample with 450,000 to 600,000 distinct CDR3 sequences, 10% to 15% of them seen once. The specimen was PBMCs, mostly from graft donor cells, collected 360 days after TCRalphabeta/CD19-depleted stem cell transplant. Receptors originate from a male patient younger than 18 who had a stem cell transplant for acute myeloid leukemia, so the T cells may come from the graft donor.

The J gene is TRBJ2-1, the V gene TRBV10-3; 14 bases map to TRBD2. Germline CDR1 and CDR2: ENHRY and SYGVKD. V lost 4 bases to trimming and J lost 0 bases; unmatched junction nucleotides: 14. There are 21 residues in the CDR3. CDR3 nucleotides: TGTGCCATCAGTGCCAGGGACAGACCGGGACTAGCGGGAGCCTCCTACAATGAGCAGTTCTTC. Translated, it gives CAISARDRPGLAGASYNEQFF.

This clonotype was observed a few times. The gene calls are TRBV3-1 and TRBJ2-7; D unclear. Trimming took off 1 base at V and 3 bases at J, with 13 bases between the two ends. In germline, CDR1 is LGHDT, CDR2 YNNKEL (reference sequence). CDR3 length equals 15 residues. The CDR3 protein is CASSQALAPFYEQYF. The CDR3 bases are TGTGCCAGCAGCCAAGCGCTGGCTCCGTTCTACGAGCAGTACTTC.

This chain connects TRBV20-1 to TRBJ2-5; 10 bases are a match to TRBD2. J gave up 2 bases and V 3 bases, and 3 bases lay outside the gene matches. The CDR3 contains 14 residues. Germline CDR1 is DFQATT and CDR2 is SNEGSKA (reference sequence). For the CDR3, the DNA is TGCAGTGCTAGTATAGCGGGAGGACAAGAGACCCAGTACTTC. Its translation is CSASIAGGQETQYF.

This clonotype has a handful of counts. One end of the junction does not line up with germline, which may come from a read error. This chain connects TRBV7-2 to TRBJ1-2; 10 bases agree with TRBD1. CDR3 length: 14 residues. CDR1 and CDR2 (germline): SGHTA, FQGNSA. For the CDR3, the DNA is TGTGCCAGCAGTTTGGTCCGATTGGGACAGGGGATCCACTTC. Translation gives CASSLVRLGQGIHF.

This clonotype has only a few counts. This chain connects TRBV4-3 to TRBJ2-2, with TRBD1 as a possible D gene (6 bases). V lost 4 bases and J 3 bases, leaving 18 bases between the germline ends. Germline values: CDR1 LGHNA, CDR2 YSLEER. The CDR3 covers 17 residues. In DNA form, the CDR3 reads TGCGCCAGCAGCCCCGTGACAGGAGACGGTTACACCGGGGAGCTGTTTTTT. Encoded protein: CASSPVTGDGYTGELFF.

This clonotype was counted many times. The chain joins TRBV5-1 to TRBJ1-4; D might be TRBD1 (5 bases). Germline V gene data show CDR1 as SGHRS and CDR2 as YFSETQ. The CDR3 sequence is 14 residues long. V was shortened by 3 bases and J by 12 bases, with 18 bases between the two germline ends. The CDR3 bases are TGCGCCAGCAGCTCGGTTGGGGGGTCGGTGGAACTGTTTTTT. Translating gives CASSSVGGSVELFF.

The V and J genes are TRBV14 and TRBJ2-4; 10 nucleotides agree with TRBD1. The length of the CDR3 is 13 residues. V was pared by 5 bases and J by 10 bases, with 5 bases of the junction left unmatched. CDR1 and CDR2 (germline): SGHDN, FVKESK. The CDR3 is CASSLRDRGIQYF. The DNA of the CDR3 is TGTGCCAGCAGCTTACGGGACAGGGGAATTCAGTACTTC.

This chain uses TRBV6-2 or TRBV6-3 with TRBJ1-1, with D hard to call. V was cut by 3 bases and J by 1 base, with 9 bases left in between. The length of the CDR3 is 14 residues. Germline V gene data show CDR1 as MNHEY and CDR2 as SVGEGT. The CDR3 coding sequence is TGTGCCAGCAGTTATTTGGCCGCGAACACTGAAGCTTTCTTT. The encoded protein is CASSYLAANTEAFF.

This clonotype appeared a few times. This chain uses TRBV7-6 with TRBJ2-1, with 7 bases lining up with TRBD2. Germline lookup yields CDR1 SGHVS and CDR2 FNYEAQ. The CDR3 has 14 residues. V dropped 3 bases and J dropped 8; count of bases not matched to a gene: 7. CDR3 DNA: TGTGCCAGCAGCTTTGGGAGGGTGGCAGATGAGCAGTTCTTC. Its translation: CASSFGRVADEQFF.

The rearrangement joins TRBV28 to TRBJ1-1, with D possibly TRBD1 on 6 matching bases. The length of the CDR3 is 13 residues. V dropped 10 bases and J dropped 2 bases, with 14 bases sitting between them. CDR1 is MDHEN and CDR2 is SYDVKM in the germline V gene. The CDR3 nucleotides are TGTGCCATTAAGAGGACAGCTAACACTGAAGCTTTCTTT. Encoded protein: CAIKRTANTEAFF.

This chain uses TRBV20-1 with TRBJ2-7; TRBD1 agrees at 7 bases. V was pared by 3 bases and J by 2 bases, with 7 bases of the junction left unmatched. The germline V gene encodes CDR1 DFQATT and CDR2 SNEGSKA (reference sequence). The CDR3 spans 14 residues. CDR3 residues: CSARGQILTYEQYF. DNA for the CDR3: TGCAGTGCTAGGGGACAGATCTTAACCTACGAGCAGTACTTC.

The chain joins TRBV5-1 to TRBJ2-1; 10 positions match TRBD2. The V segment lost 4 bases and the J segment 7 bases; nucleotides outside the gene matches: 8. The CDR3 runs 15 residues. CDR1 is SGHRS and CDR2 is YFSETQ in the germline V gene. CDR3 in amino acids: CASSALAGVENEQFF. CDR3 DNA sequence: TGCGCCAGCAGCGCCCTAGCGGGAGTCGAAAATGAGCAGTTCTTC.

This clonotype was seen more than once but under ten times. The chain uses TRBV6-2 or TRBV6-3 and TRBJ2-5, with D perhaps TRBD1 (7 bases). The V end was cut by 2 bases, the J end by 0 bases, with 25 bases between. Germline V lookup: CDR1 MNHEY, CDR2 SVGEGT. The length of the CDR3 is 20 residues. DNA of the CDR3: TGTGCCAGCAGTTACCCGACGCCAGGGGGAAAACGGGAGTACCAAGAGACCCAGTACTTC. It encodes CASSYPTPGGKREYQETQYF.

This clonotype was seen ten or more times. The CDR3 bases are TGTGCCAGCACACAGGGCAGCGCAGATACGCAGTATTTT. Translated: CASTQGSADTQYF. The V gene is TRBV9, the J gene TRBJ2-3, with TRBD1 as a possible D gene (6 bases). Trimming pared 6 bases from V and 4 bases from J, leaving 12 bases between. This CDR3 is built from 13 residues. CDR1 is SGDLS, CDR2 YYNGEE, per germline. The full variable domain, in which reference TRBV9 and TRBJ2-3 provide the parts outside the CDR3, is DSGVTQTPKHLITATGQRVTLRCSPRSGDLSVYWYQQSLDQGLQFLIQYYNGEERAKGNILERFSAQQFPDLHSELNLSSLELGDSALYFCASTQGSADTQYFGPGTRLTVL.

V is TRBV7-9 and J is TRBJ2-7; D may be TRBD2 (7 bases). Trimming pared 2 bases from V and 3 bases from J, leaving 14 bases between. There are 15 residues in the CDR3. The germline gives CDR1 SEHNR, CDR2 FQNEAQ (reference sequence). CDR3 DNA: TGTGCCAGCAGCTTACCGGGGGGCAATTTCTACGAGCAGTACTTC. Translated, it gives CASSLPGGNFYEQYF.

This chain uses TRBV2 with TRBJ2-1; 11 positions agree with TRBD2. Germline values: CDR1 SNHLY, CDR2 FYNNEI. V dropped 7 bases and J dropped 4; count of bases not matched to a gene: 6. The CDR3 consists of 15 residues. For the CDR3, the DNA is TGTGCCAGCATACTGGGACTAGCGGTTTACAATGAGCAGTTCTTC. The encoded protein is CASILGLAVYNEQFF. Drawing the rest from reference TRBV2 and TRBJ2-1, the complete variable domain is EPEVTQTPSHQVTQMGQEVILRCVPISNHLYFYWYRQILGQKVEFLVSFYNNEISEKSEIFDDQFSVERPDGSNFTLKIRSTKLEDSAMYFCASILGLAVYNEQFFGPGTRLTVL.

This sequence joins TRBV7-2 and TRBJ1-1, with D possibly TRBD1 on 5 matching bases. The CDR3 is 14 residues long. Germline CDR1 reads SGHTA; CDR2 reads FQGNSA. Trimming removed 6 bases from V and 4 bases from J, with 15 bases in between. The CDR3 region has the DNA TGTGCCAGCAGACCCGACCCCGGGGGCACTGAAGCTTTCTTT. As protein: CASRPDPGGTEAFF.

The J gene is TRBJ2-7, the V gene TRBV6-2 or TRBV6-3; 10 bases fit TRBD2. CDR1 is MNHEY and CDR2 is SVGEGT in the germline V gene. The CDR3 runs to 16 residues. J was trimmed by 3 bases and V by 6 bases; bases with no gene match: 11. CDR3 amino acids: CASSLYMGLAFYEQYF. DNA for the CDR3: TGTGCCAGCAGCTTATACATGGGACTAGCGTTCTACGAGCAGTACTTC.

CDR3 bases: TGTGCCAGCAGTTACCGGCTCCCCCCGGCGGGAGGGTGGGAGACCCAGTACTTC. Protein sequence: CASSYRLPPAGGWETQYF. The chain uses TRBV6-2 or TRBV6-3 and TRBJ2-5; TRBD2 matches at 9 bases. The CDR3 has 18 amino acids. From germline, CDR1 is MNHEY and CDR2 SVGEGT. V lost 2 bases and J lost 5; bases outside the gene matches: 15.

The chain is built from TRBV3-1 and TRBJ1-2; D remains unclear. CDR1 is LGHDT and CDR2 is YNNKEL in the germline V gene (reference sequence). This CDR3 is 16 amino acids long. The ends were cut back, 2 bases at V and 4 bases at J, with 17 bases in the middle. DNA for the CDR3: TGTGCCAGCAGCCAACCCAAAGAAAGGAGACTCTATGGCTACACCTTC. Translation gives CASSQPKERRLYGYTF.

This clonotype was observed a few times. The chain recombines TRBV29-1 with TRBJ2-7; the match to TRBD2 covers 10 bases. The V gene end was trimmed by 7 bases and the J gene end by 6 bases; junction bases not matched to a gene: 12. The CDR3 is made up of 14 amino acids. Looked up from germline, CDR1 is SQVTM and CDR2 is ANQGSEA. The DNA for the CDR3 is TGCAGCGCCCGGGGGGGACTAGCGATTCGCGAGCAGTACTTC. This codes for CSARGGLAIREQYF.